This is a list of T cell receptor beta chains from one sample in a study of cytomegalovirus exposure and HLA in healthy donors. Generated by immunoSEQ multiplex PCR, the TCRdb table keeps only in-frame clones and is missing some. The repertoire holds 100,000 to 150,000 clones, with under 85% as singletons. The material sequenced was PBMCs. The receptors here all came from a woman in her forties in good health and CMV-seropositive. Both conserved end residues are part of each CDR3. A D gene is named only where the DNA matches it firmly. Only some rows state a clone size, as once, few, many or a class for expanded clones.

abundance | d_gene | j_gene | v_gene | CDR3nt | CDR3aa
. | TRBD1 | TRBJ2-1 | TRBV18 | TGTGCCAGCTCACCGCAACAGGGGGCGACAAATGAGCAGTTCTTC | CASSPQQGATNEQFF
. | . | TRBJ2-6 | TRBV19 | TGTGCCAGTACTTACAGCCACTCTGGGGCCAACGTCCTGACTTTC | CASTYSHSGANVLTF
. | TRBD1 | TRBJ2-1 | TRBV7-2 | TGTGCCAGCAGCGCCCAGACAGGGCTTAATGAGCAGTTCTTC | CASSAQTGLNEQFF
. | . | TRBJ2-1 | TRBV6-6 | TGTGCCAGCAGTCGCGGGGACCCATCCTACAATGAGCAGTTCTTC | CASSRGDPSYNEQFF
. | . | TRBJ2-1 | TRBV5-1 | TGCGCCAGTCCTCAGTATTTCTATGAGCAGTTCTTC | CASPQYFYEQFF
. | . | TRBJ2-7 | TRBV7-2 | TGTGCCAGCAGCCCCGTGTCGGGAGACACCTACGAGCAGTACTTC | CASSPVSGDTYEQYF
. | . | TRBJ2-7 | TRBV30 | TGTGCCTCCGGCCGCCTGGCGGCGAGGAGCGAGCAGTACTTC | CASGRLAARSEQYF
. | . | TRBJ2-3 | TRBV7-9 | TGTGCCAGCATCCGGGTGGGCGGGAGCACAGATACGCAGTATTTT | CASIRVGGSTDTQYF
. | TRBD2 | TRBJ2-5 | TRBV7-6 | TGTGCCAGCAGCTCCCCTAGGGCTAGCGGGTTCCAAGAGACCCAGTACTTC | CASSSPRASGFQETQYF
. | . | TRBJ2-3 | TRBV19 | TGTGCCAGTAGTATAGCGGTTAGCACAGATACGCAGTATTTT | CASSIAVSTDTQYF
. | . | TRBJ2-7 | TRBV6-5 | TGTGCCAGCAGTTACCTACGCGGAATTCCTTTCGAGCAGTACTTC | CASSYLRGIPFEQYF
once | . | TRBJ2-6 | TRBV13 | TGTGCCAGCAGCTTAAAGAGGAGCTCTGGGGCCAACGTCCTGACTTTC | CASSLKRSSGANVLTF
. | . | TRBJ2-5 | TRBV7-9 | TGTGCCAGCAGCCCGCCGGGGCCAGGGGAAGAGACCCAGTACTTC | CASSPPGPGEETQYF
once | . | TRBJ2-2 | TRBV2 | TGTGCCAGCAGGGCAACTAGGACCGGGGAGCTGTTTTTT | CASRATRTGELFF
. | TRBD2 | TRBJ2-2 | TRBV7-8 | TGTGCCAGCAGCCGGGACGGCGGGAGGGAAGCCGGGGAGCTGTTTTTT | CASSRDGGREAGELFF